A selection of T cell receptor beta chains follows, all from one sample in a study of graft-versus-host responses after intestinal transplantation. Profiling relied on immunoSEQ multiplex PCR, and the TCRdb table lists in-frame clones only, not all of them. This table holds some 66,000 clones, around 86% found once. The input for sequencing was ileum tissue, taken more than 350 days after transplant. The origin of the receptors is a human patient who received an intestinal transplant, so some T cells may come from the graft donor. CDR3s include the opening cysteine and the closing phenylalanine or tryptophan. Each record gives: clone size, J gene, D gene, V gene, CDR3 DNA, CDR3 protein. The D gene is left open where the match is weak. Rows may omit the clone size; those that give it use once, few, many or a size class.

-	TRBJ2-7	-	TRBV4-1	TGCGCCAGCAGCCAAGATAATAGCGGCCTCTCCTACGAGCAGTACTTC	CASSQDNSGLSYEQYF
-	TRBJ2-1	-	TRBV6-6	TGTGCCAGCAGTTTACTACAGGGCGTCGGGGGTGAGCAGTTCTTC	CASSLLQGVGGEQFF
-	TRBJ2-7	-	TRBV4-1	TGCGCCAGCAGCCAAGTGGAGTACCCCTACGAGCAGTACTTC	CASSQVEYPYEQYF
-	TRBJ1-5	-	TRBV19	TGTGCCAGTAGTATAGCAGGCAATCAGCCCCAGCATTTT	CASSIAGNQPQHF
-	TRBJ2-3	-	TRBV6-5	TGTGCCAGCGAAGCCAGCCATAGCACAGATACGCAGTATTTT	CASEASHSTDTQYF
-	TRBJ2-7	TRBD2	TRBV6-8	TGTGCCAGCAGTTACCCCCGGACTAGCGGGAAGAGCTACGAGCAGTACTTC	CASSYPRTSGKSYEQYF
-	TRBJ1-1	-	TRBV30	TGTGCCTGGCAGCGGGTTGGGAACACTGAAGCTTTCTTT	CAWQRVGNTEAFF
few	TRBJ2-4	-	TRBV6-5	TGTGCCAGCAGTGAGCAAGCCTCGAAAAACATTCAGTACTTC	CASSEQASKNIQYF
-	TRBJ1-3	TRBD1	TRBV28	TGTGCCAGCAGTTTATGGCGGACAGGGGGCCCCCCTCTCTCTGGAAACACCATATATTTT	CASSLWRTGGPPLSGNTIYF
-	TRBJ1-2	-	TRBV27	TGTGCCAGCAGTTTGAGACAGAACTATGGCTACACCTTC	CASSLRQNYGYTF
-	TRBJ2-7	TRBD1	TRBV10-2	TGCGCCAGCAGACAGGGGCCAATCTACGAGCAGTACTTC	CASRQGPIYEQYF
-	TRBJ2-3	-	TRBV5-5	TGTGCCAGCAGCTTTCCGGGGGGCGATACAGATACGCAGTATTTT	CASSFPGGDTDTQYF
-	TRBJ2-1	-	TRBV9	TGTGCCAGCAGCGTTCGAGGGGTCGGGGGCAATGAGCAGTTCTTC	CASSVRGVGGNEQFF
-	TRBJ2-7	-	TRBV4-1	TGCGCCAGCAGCCAAGTGCTCCACCCCTCCTACGAGCAGTACTTC	CASSQVLHPSYEQYF
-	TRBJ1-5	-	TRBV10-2	TGCGCCAGCAGTGGATCAGGGTCGCGGCAGCCCCAGCATTTT	CASSGSGSRQPQHF
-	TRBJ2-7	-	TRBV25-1	TGTGCCAGCAGTGACACCCGGGACTTAGCCTACGAGCAGTACTTC	CASSDTRDLAYEQYF
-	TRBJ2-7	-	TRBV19	TGTGCCAGTAGTATCTGGGGTGGATCCTACGAGCAGTACTTC	CASSIWGGSYEQYF
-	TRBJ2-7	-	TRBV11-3	TGTGCCAGCAGCCACCGGGACTCCCCCTACGAGCAGTACTTC	CASSHRDSPYEQYF
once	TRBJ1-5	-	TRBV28	TGTGCCAGCAGCCTCGACCGAGGTCAGCCCCAGCATTTT	CASSLDRGQPQHF
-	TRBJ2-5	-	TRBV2	TGTGCCAGCAGTGAAGAGGTGGTGGGGGGTGAAGAGACCCAGTACTTC	CASSEEVVGGEETQYF
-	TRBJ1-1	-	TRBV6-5	TGTGCCAGCAGTTACTCGGCAGGGAGGATGGCTGAAGCTTTCTTT	CASSYSAGRMAEAFF
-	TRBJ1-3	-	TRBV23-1	TGCGCCAGCAGCTTAACCGGGGCCAAGGGAAACACCATATATTTT	CASSLTGAKGNTIYF